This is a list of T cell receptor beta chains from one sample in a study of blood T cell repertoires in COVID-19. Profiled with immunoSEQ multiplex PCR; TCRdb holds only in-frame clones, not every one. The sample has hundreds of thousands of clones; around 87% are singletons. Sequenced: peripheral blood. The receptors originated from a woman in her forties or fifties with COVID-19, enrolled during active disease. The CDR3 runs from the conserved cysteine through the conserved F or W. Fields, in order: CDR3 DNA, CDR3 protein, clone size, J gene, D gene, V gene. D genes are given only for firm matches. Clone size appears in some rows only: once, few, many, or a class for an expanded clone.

CDR3 DNA: TGTGCCAGCAGTTACCTAACGGGGAAAAAACTGTTTTTT; CDR3 protein: CASSYLTGKKLFF; clone size: NA; J gene: TRBJ1-4; D gene: NA; V gene: TRBV6-5
CDR3 DNA: TGTGCCACCAAGCGGGGAAGCTCCTACAATGAGCAGTTCTTC; CDR3 protein: CATKRGSSYNEQFF; clone size: NA; J gene: TRBJ2-1; D gene: TRBD2; V gene: TRBV24-1
CDR3 DNA: TGTGCCAGCAGCTTAGTTCCTAGCGGGAACACCGGGGAGCTGTTTTTT; CDR3 protein: CASSLVPSGNTGELFF; clone size: NA; J gene: TRBJ2-2; D gene: TRBD2; V gene: TRBV7-2
CDR3 DNA: TGTGCCAGCAGCCCCTGGGTAGCGGGAGTTGCAAATGAGCAGTTCTTC; CDR3 protein: CASSPWVAGVANEQFF; clone size: once; J gene: TRBJ2-1; D gene: TRBD2; V gene: TRBV7-3
CDR3 DNA: TGCGCCAGCAGCTTGGGGGTGACAGGGGGTAAAACTGAAGCTTTCTTT; CDR3 protein: CASSLGVTGGKTEAFF; clone size: NA; J gene: TRBJ1-1; D gene: TRBD1; V gene: TRBV5-1
CDR3 DNA: TGTGCCAGTACCTCGGTCGGGACAGGGGCAAACACTGAAGCTTTCTTT; CDR3 protein: CASTSVGTGANTEAFF; clone size: once; J gene: TRBJ1-1; D gene: TRBD1; V gene: TRBV19
CDR3 DNA: TGTGCCAGCAGCTTCACCGAAACAGGCTTGTACGAGCAGTACTTC; CDR3 protein: CASSFTETGLYEQYF; clone size: NA; J gene: TRBJ2-7; D gene: NA; V gene: TRBV11-1
CDR3 DNA: TGTGCCAGCAGCTTAAGGGGACAGGGGGGAAGAACCGGGGAGCTGTTTTTT; CDR3 protein: CASSLRGQGGRTGELFF; clone size: NA; J gene: TRBJ2-2; D gene: TRBD1; V gene: TRBV7-2
CDR3 DNA: TGTGCCAGCAGCCAAACCCGGGGACAGATTAACTATGGCTACACCTTC; CDR3 protein: CASSQTRGQINYGYTF; clone size: NA; J gene: TRBJ1-2; D gene: TRBD1; V gene: TRBV7-2
CDR3 DNA: TGTGCCAGCAGCCAAGTTCACGGTATCTACACCTTC; CDR3 protein: CASSQVHGIYTF; clone size: once; J gene: TRBJ1-2; D gene: NA; V gene: TRBV3-1/TRBV3-2
CDR3 DNA: TGTGCCTGGAGTGTATTAGGGGTCGCCCTCTCTGGAAACACCATATATTTT; CDR3 protein: CAWSVLGVALSGNTIYF; clone size: NA; J gene: TRBJ1-3; D gene: NA; V gene: TRBV30
CDR3 DNA: TGTGCCAGCAGGACCCCTCGGGACAGTAGCAATCAGCCCCAGCATTTT; CDR3 protein: CASRTPRDSSNQPQHF; clone size: few; J gene: TRBJ1-5; D gene: TRBD1; V gene: TRBV6-4
CDR3 DNA: TGTGCCAGCAGCCCGGGACTAGCGTGTTCCTACGAGCAGTACTTC; CDR3 protein: CASSPGLACSYEQYF; clone size: once; J gene: TRBJ2-7; D gene: NA; V gene: TRBV21-1
CDR3 DNA: TGTGCCTGGAGTAGGAACAGGGCCTACGAGCAGTACTTC; CDR3 protein: CAWSRNRAYEQYF; clone size: once; J gene: TRBJ2-7; D gene: NA; V gene: TRBV30
CDR3 DNA: TGTGCCACCAGCAGCAGACAGGGGTACACCGGGGAGCTGTTTTTT; CDR3 protein: CATSSRQGYTGELFF; clone size: NA; J gene: TRBJ2-2; D gene: TRBD1; V gene: TRBV15
CDR3 DNA: TGCGCCAGCAGCCAAGTTCTGACAGGGACTAATGAAAAACTGTTTTTT; CDR3 protein: CASSQVLTGTNEKLFF; clone size: few; J gene: TRBJ1-4; D gene: TRBD1; V gene: TRBV4-1
CDR3 DNA: TGTGCCAGCTCACCCCGGACAGGGGGCCTAATTTACTCTGGGGCCAACGTCCTGACTTTC; CDR3 protein: CASSPRTGGLIYSGANVLTF; clone size: NA; J gene: TRBJ2-6; D gene: TRBD1; V gene: TRBV18
CDR3 DNA: TGTGCCAGTTACTCAGACAGAAGCACAGATACGCAGTATTTT; CDR3 protein: CASYSDRSTDTQYF; clone size: NA; J gene: TRBJ2-3; D gene: NA; V gene: TRBV19
CDR3 DNA: TGTGCTAGTGGTGGGACAGGGGCTTCCTCCTATAATTCACCCCTCCACTTT; CDR3 protein: CASGGTGASSYNSPLHF; clone size: once; J gene: TRBJ1-6; D gene: TRBD1; V gene: TRBV12-5
CDR3 DNA: TGTGCCAGCAGCTCGACCCGGACTGCAGATACGCAGTATTTT; CDR3 protein: CASSSTRTADTQYF; clone size: NA; J gene: TRBJ2-3; D gene: NA; V gene: TRBV4-2
CDR3 DNA: TGTGCCAGCAGTTCCATAAGCGTCCGCACAGATACGCAGTATTTT; CDR3 protein: CASSSISVRTDTQYF; clone size: NA; J gene: TRBJ2-3; D gene: NA; V gene: TRBV6-2/TRBV6-3
CDR3 DNA: TGTGCCAGCACAGGATTTACGAGCACAGATACGCAGTATTTT; CDR3 protein: CASTGFTSTDTQYF; clone size: NA; J gene: TRBJ2-3; D gene: NA; V gene: TRBV25-1
CDR3 DNA: TGTGCCAGCAGGTCCGAGGGACTAGCGGGAGCCGAGCAGTACTTC; CDR3 protein: CASRSEGLAGAEQYF; clone size: NA; J gene: TRBJ2-7; D gene: TRBD2; V gene: TRBV2
CDR3 DNA: TGTGCCAGCAGCCCAAGAGGCGGGAACACCGGGGAGCTGTTTTTT; CDR3 protein: CASSPRGGNTGELFF; clone size: NA; J gene: TRBJ2-2; D gene: NA; V gene: TRBV11-3
CDR3 DNA: TGCGCCAGCAGCTCCCCTAACGGACAGGCGAACTATGGCTACACCTTC; CDR3 protein: CASSSPNGQANYGYTF; clone size: NA; J gene: TRBJ1-2; D gene: TRBD1; V gene: TRBV5-1
CDR3 DNA: TGTGCCATCAGACGGGGGGAGGAGAACACTGAAGCTTTCTTT; CDR3 protein: CAIRRGEENTEAFF; clone size: NA; J gene: TRBJ1-1; D gene: NA; V gene: TRBV10-3
CDR3 DNA: TGTGCCAGTAGTAAGAGACTAGCGGGAACGTCAGGTGACACCGGGGAGCTGTTTTTT; CDR3 protein: CASSKRLAGTSGDTGELFF; clone size: NA; J gene: TRBJ2-2; D gene: TRBD2; V gene: TRBV19
CDR3 DNA: TGTGCCAGCAGTTACGACAGGGGAGTGGGCAATGAGCAGTTCTTC; CDR3 protein: CASSYDRGVGNEQFF; clone size: NA; J gene: TRBJ2-1; D gene: TRBD1; V gene: TRBV6-5
CDR3 DNA: TGTGCCAGTAGTATAAACCGGGACAGAATAAGAAGAGATACGCAGTATTTT; CDR3 protein: CASSINRDRIRRDTQYF; clone size: NA; J gene: TRBJ2-3; D gene: TRBD1; V gene: TRBV19
CDR3 DNA: TGCGCCAGCAGCCAAGTCGCGGGTACCGGGGAGCTGTTTTTT; CDR3 protein: CASSQVAGTGELFF; clone size: NA; J gene: TRBJ2-2; D gene: NA; V gene: TRBV4-3
CDR3 DNA: TGCGCCAGCAGCTTGGCCGCGGGTTTTAATGAGCAGTTCTTC; CDR3 protein: CASSLAAGFNEQFF; clone size: NA; J gene: TRBJ2-1; D gene: NA; V gene: TRBV5-1
CDR3 DNA: TGCGCCAGCAGCCCCGGTGTAGCGGGGACGAAGGGCTACGAGCAGTACTTC; CDR3 protein: CASSPGVAGTKGYEQYF; clone size: NA; J gene: TRBJ2-7; D gene: TRBD2; V gene: TRBV5-1
CDR3 DNA: TGTGCCAGCAGTTACTCTTTTGGAGGAGACTATGGCTACACCTTC; CDR3 protein: CASSYSFGGDYGYTF; clone size: NA; J gene: TRBJ1-2; D gene: NA; V gene: TRBV6-6
CDR3 DNA: TGTGCCAGCAGTGAAGCGCCCCCGGACAGGCGAAGCTTATACGAGCAGTACTTC; CDR3 protein: CASSEAPPDRRSLYEQYF; clone size: NA; J gene: TRBJ2-7; D gene: TRBD1; V gene: TRBV6-1
CDR3 DNA: TGTGCCAGCAGTCCTACAGGCCTCGGAACTGAAGCTGAAGCTTTCTTT; CDR3 protein: CASSPTGLGTEAEAFF; clone size: NA; J gene: TRBJ1-1; D gene: NA; V gene: TRBV27
CDR3 DNA: TGTGCCAGCTCACCACGGGGGCAGGCCATGAACACTGAAGCTTTCTTT; CDR3 protein: CASSPRGQAMNTEAFF; clone size: NA; J gene: TRBJ1-1; D gene: NA; V gene: TRBV18
CDR3 DNA: TGTGCAAGTCGCCCTCGTAGGGACAGGGATAATTCACCCCTCCACTTT; CDR3 protein: CASRPRRDRDNSPLHF; clone size: NA; J gene: TRBJ1-6; D gene: NA; V gene: TRBV12-2
CDR3 DNA: TGTGCCAGCAGTCGAACCCCACCAGGTTCTAGCACAGATACGCAGTATTTT; CDR3 protein: CASSRTPPGSSTDTQYF; clone size: NA; J gene: TRBJ2-3; D gene: NA; V gene: TRBV27
CDR3 DNA: TGTGCCAGCAGCTCCAGGGGGACAAGCACAGATACGCAGTATTTT; CDR3 protein: CASSSRGTSTDTQYF; clone size: NA; J gene: TRBJ2-3; D gene: TRBD1; V gene: TRBV11-2
CDR3 DNA: TGTGCCAGCAGCCCTCCCAGGGGGCCCACCGGCGGGGAGCTGTTTTTT; CDR3 protein: CASSPPRGPTGGELFF; clone size: NA; J gene: TRBJ2-2; D gene: TRBD1; V gene: TRBV6-2/TRBV6-3
CDR3 DNA: TGTGCCAGCTCATCCCAAGGGGAAGAGACCCAGTACTTC; CDR3 protein: CASSSQGEETQYF; clone size: NA; J gene: TRBJ2-5; D gene: NA; V gene: TRBV18
CDR3 DNA: TGCGCCAGCAGCCAAGATCTTCGGGGGGCAAGGAACACTGAAGCTTTCTTT; CDR3 protein: CASSQDLRGARNTEAFF; clone size: NA; J gene: TRBJ1-1; D gene: NA; V gene: TRBV4-1
CDR3 DNA: TGTGCCAGCAGTTACGCGGGAGGGCCTCGTAACAATGAGCAGTTCTTC; CDR3 protein: CASSYAGGPRNNEQFF; clone size: NA; J gene: TRBJ2-1; D gene: TRBD2; V gene: TRBV6-2/TRBV6-3
CDR3 DNA: TGTGCCAGCAGCCAAGTTGGGGGGAGGACAGATACGCAGTATTTT; CDR3 protein: CASSQVGGRTDTQYF; clone size: NA; J gene: TRBJ2-3; D gene: NA; V gene: TRBV14
CDR3 DNA: TGTGCCAGCAGCTCCCAACTAGCGGGAGGCCGCAATGAGCAGTTCTTC; CDR3 protein: CASSSQLAGGRNEQFF; clone size: once; J gene: TRBJ2-1; D gene: TRBD2; V gene: TRBV7-2
CDR3 DNA: TGTGCCAGCAGCTTAGACGGGAACAATGAGCAGTTCTTC; CDR3 protein: CASSLDGNNEQFF; clone size: NA; J gene: TRBJ2-1; D gene: NA; V gene: TRBV7-2
CDR3 DNA: TGTGCCATCAGCCCGAAACTTGGTACTGAAGCTTTCTTT; CDR3 protein: CAISPKLGTEAFF; clone size: NA; J gene: TRBJ1-1; D gene: NA; V gene: TRBV10-3
CDR3 DNA: TGTGCCAGCTTTTCCACTTTAGCGGGATACACAGATACGCAGTATTTT; CDR3 protein: CASFSTLAGYTDTQYF; clone size: NA; J gene: TRBJ2-3; D gene: TRBD2; V gene: TRBV27
CDR3 DNA: TGTGCCAGCAGTGTGCGACTAGCGGGGGCCTACAATGAGCAGTTCTTC; CDR3 protein: CASSVRLAGAYNEQFF; clone size: NA; J gene: TRBJ2-1; D gene: TRBD2; V gene: TRBV2
CDR3 DNA: TGTGCCAGCAGTGACTCGGGAGGAGGAGGCACAGATACGCAGTATTTT; CDR3 protein: CASSDSGGGGTDTQYF; clone size: few; J gene: TRBJ2-3; D gene: NA; V gene: TRBV6-4
CDR3 DNA: TGTGCCAGCAGCTCGGACAGGGGTGGATATGGCTACACCTTC; CDR3 protein: CASSSDRGGYGYTF; clone size: NA; J gene: TRBJ1-2; D gene: TRBD1; V gene: TRBV7-3
CDR3 DNA: TGTGCCAGTAGTATCGAACAGGCTCGCTATGGCTACACCTTC; CDR3 protein: CASSIEQARYGYTF; clone size: NA; J gene: TRBJ1-2; D gene: NA; V gene: TRBV19